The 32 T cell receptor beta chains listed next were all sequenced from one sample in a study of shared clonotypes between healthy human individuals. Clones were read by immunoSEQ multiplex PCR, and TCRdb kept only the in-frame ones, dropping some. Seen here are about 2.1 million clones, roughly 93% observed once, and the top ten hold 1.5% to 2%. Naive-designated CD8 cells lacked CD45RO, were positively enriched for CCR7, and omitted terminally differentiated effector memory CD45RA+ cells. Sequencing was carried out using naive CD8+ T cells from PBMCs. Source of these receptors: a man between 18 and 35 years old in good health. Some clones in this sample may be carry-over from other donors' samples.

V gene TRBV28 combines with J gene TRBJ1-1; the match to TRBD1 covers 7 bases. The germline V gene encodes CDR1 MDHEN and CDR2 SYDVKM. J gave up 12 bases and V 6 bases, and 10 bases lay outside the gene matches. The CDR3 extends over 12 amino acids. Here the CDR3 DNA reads TGTGCCAGCAGCCCCGACAGGGCGGGAACTTTCTTT. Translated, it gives CASSPDRAGTFF.

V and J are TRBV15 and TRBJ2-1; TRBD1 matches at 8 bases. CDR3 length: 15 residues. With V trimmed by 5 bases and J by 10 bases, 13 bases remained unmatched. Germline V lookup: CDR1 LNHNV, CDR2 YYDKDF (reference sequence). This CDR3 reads CATSGRQGNKEEQFF. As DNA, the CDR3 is TGTGCCACCAGCGGCCGACAGGGGAATAAGGAGGAGCAGTTCTTC.

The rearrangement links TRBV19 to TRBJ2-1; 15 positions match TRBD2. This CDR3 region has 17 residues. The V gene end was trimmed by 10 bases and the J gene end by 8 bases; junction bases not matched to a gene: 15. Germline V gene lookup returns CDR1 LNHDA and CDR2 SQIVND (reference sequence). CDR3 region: CATEGLAGGSGEDEQFF. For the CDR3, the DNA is TGTGCCACTGAGGGACTAGCGGGAGGCTCGGGTGAGGATGAGCAGTTCTTC.

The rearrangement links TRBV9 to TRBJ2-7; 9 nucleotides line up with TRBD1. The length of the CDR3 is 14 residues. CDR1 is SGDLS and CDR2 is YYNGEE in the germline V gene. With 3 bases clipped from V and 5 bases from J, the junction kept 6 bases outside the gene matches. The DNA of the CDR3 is TGTGCCAGCAGCGCGGGACAGGGTTTGCACGAGCAGTACTTC. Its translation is CASSAGQGLHEQYF.

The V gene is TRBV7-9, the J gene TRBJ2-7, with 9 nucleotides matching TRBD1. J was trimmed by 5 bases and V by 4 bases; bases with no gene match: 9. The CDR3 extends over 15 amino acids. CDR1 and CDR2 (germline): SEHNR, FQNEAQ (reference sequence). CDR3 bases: TGTGCCAGCAGCTCCTGGGACAGGGAGCTCCACGAGCAGTACTTC. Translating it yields CASSSWDRELHEQYF. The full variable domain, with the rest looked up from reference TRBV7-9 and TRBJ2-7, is DTGVSQNPRHKITKRGQNVTFRCDPISEHNRLYWYRQTLGQGPEFLTYFQNEAQLEKSRLLSDRFSAERPKGSFSTLEIQRTEQGDSAMYLCASSSWDRELHEQYFGPGTRLTVT.

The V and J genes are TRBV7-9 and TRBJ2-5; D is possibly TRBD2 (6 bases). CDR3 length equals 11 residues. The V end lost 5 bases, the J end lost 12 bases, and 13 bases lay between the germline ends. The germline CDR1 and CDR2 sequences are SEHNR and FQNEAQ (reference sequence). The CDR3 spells CASSNGTHEYF. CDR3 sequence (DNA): TGTGCCAGCAGCAACGGGACTCATGAGTACTTC.

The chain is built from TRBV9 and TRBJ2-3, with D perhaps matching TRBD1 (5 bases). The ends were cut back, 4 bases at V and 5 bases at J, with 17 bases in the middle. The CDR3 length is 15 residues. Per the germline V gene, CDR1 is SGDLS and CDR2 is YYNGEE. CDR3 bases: TGTGCCAGCAGCCTGGCCAGGGCTCCCAAAGATACGCAGTATTTT. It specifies CASSLARAPKDTQYF.

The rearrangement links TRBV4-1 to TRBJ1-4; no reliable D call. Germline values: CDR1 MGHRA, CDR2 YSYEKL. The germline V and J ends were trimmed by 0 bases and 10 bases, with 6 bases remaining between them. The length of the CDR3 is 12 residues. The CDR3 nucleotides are TGCGCCAGCAGCCAAGATCCGGGAAAACTGTTTTTT. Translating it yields CASSQDPGKLFF.

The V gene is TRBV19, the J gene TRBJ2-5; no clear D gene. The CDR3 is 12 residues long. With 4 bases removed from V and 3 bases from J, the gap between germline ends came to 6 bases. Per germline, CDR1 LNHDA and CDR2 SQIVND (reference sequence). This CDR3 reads CASSRPEETQYF. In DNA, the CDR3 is TGTGCCAGTAGTAGGCCGGAAGAGACCCAGTACTTC.

In nucleotides, the CDR3 is TGTGCCAGCAGCTTTACATTTAGGTTCGGGGTCTACGAGCAGTACTTC. Its translation is CASSFTFRFGVYEQYF. The rearrangement uses TRBV7-2 and TRBJ2-7; a possible D gene is TRBD2 (5 bases). Germline CDR1 is SGHTA and CDR2 is FQGNSA. Trimming shortened V by 3 bases and J by 3 bases, and 18 bases separated the two germline ends. The CDR3 totals 16 residues.

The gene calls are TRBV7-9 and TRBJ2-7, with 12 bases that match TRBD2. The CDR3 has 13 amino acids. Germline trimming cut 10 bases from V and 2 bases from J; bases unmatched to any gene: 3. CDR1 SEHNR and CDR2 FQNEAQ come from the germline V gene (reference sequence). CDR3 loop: CATRLAGAYEQYF. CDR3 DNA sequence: TGTGCCACCAGACTAGCGGGGGCCTACGAGCAGTACTTC.

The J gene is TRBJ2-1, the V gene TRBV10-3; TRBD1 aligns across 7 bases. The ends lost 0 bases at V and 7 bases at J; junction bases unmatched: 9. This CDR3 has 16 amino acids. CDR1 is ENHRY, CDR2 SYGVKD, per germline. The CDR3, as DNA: TGTGCCATCAGTGAGTCGATGAGGGGGCCGGGAAATGAGCAGTTCTTC. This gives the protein CAISESMRGPGNEQFF.

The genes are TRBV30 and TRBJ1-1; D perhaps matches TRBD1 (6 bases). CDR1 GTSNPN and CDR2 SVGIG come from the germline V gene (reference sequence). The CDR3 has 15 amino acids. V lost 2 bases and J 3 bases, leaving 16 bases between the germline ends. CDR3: CAWSRAVEGDTEAFF. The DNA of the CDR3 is TGTGCCTGGAGTCGGGCAGTCGAGGGGGACACTGAAGCTTTCTTT.

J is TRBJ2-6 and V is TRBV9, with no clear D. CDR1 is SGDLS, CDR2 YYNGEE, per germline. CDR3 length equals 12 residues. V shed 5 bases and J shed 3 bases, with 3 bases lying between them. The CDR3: CASSYGANVLTF. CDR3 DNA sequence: TGTGCCAGCAGTTATGGGGCCAACGTCCTGACTTTC.

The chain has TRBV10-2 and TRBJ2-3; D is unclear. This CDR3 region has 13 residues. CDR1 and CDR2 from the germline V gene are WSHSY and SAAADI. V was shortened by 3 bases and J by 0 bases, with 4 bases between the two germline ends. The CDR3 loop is CASSEPSTDTQYF. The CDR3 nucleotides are TGCGCCAGCAGTGAACCCAGCACAGATACGCAGTATTTT.

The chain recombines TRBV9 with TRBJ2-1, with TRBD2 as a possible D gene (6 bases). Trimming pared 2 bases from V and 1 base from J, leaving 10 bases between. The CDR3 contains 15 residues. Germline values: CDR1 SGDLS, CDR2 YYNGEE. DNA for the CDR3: TGTGCCAGCAGCGTTAGAGGAGGGTCCTACAATGAGCAGTTCTTC. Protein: CASSVRGGSYNEQFF.

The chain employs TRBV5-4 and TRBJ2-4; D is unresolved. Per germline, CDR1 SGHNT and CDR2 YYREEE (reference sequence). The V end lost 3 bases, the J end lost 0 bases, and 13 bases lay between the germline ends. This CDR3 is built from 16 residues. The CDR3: CASSSPPELAKNIQYF. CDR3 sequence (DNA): TGTGCCAGCAGCTCCCCCCCGGAGCTAGCCAAAAACATTCAGTACTTC.

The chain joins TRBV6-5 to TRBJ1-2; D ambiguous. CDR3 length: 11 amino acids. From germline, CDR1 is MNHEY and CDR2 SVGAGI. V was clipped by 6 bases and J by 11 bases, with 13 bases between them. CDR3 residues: CASSQGPGYTF. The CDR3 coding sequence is TGTGCCAGCAGCCAAGGACCGGGTTACACCTTC.

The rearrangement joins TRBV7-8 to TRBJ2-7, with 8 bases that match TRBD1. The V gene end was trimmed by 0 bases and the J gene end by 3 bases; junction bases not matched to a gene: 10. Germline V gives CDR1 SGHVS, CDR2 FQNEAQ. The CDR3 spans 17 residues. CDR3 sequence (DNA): TGTGCCAGCAGCTTAGCGCTCTGGCAGGGGGCGGGCTACGAGCAGTACTTC. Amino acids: CASSLALWQGAGYEQYF.

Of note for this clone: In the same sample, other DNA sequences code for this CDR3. Here the CDR3 DNA reads TGTGCCAGCAGCCTGGGCGGGTCCAACGAGCAGTACTTC. Its translation: CASSLGGSNEQYF. V is TRBV7-2 and J is TRBJ2-7; a weak D match, TRBD2 (5 bases). CDR1 is SGHTA, CDR2 FQGNSA, per germline. This CDR3 is built from 13 residues. Trimming pared 5 bases from V and 5 bases from J, leaving 13 bases between.

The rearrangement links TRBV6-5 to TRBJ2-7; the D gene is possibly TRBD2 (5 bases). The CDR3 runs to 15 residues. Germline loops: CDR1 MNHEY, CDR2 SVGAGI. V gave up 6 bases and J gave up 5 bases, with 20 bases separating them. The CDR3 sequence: CASSLSRAPGHEQYF. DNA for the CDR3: TGTGCCAGCAGCCTATCGCGGGCCCCGGGCCACGAGCAGTACTTC.

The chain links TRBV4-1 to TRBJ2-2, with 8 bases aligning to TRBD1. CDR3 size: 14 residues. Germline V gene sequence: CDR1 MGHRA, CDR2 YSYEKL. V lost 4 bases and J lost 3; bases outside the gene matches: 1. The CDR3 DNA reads TGCGCCAGCAGCCGGACAGGGTACACCGGGGAGCTGTTTTTT. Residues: CASSRTGYTGELFF.

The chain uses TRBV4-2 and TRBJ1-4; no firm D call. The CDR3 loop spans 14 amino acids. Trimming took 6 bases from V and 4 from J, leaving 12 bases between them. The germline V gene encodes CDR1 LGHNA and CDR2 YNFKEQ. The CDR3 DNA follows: TGTGCCAGCAGATCGGACCAGCGTAATGAAAAACTGTTTTTT. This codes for CASRSDQRNEKLFF.

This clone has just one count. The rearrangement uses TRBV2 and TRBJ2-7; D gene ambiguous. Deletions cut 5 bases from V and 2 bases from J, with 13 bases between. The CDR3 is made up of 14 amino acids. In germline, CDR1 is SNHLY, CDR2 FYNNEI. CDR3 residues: CASSFPEGPYEQYF. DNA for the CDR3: TGTGCCAGCAGTTTCCCTGAAGGACCCTACGAGCAGTACTTC.

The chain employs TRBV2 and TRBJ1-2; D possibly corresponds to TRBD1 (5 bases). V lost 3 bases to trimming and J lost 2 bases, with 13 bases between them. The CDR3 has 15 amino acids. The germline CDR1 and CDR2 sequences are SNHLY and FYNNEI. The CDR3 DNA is TGTGCCAGCAGTGACGTTGACAGAACCAACTATGGCTACACCTTC. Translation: CASSDVDRTNYGYTF.

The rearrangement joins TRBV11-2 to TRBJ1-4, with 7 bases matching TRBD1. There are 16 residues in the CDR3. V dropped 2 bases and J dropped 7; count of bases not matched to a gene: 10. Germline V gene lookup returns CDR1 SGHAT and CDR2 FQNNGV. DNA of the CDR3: TGTGCCAGCAGCTTATTTGAAGGGGGCCGGGCTGAAAAACTGTTTTTT. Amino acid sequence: CASSLFEGGRAEKLFF.

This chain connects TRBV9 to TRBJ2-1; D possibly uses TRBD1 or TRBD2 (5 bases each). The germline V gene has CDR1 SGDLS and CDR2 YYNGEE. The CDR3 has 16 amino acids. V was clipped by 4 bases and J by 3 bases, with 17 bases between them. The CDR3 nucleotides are TGTGCCAGCAGCCCTCTGGGGGAAGGAAGCTACAATGAGCAGTTCTTC. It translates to CASSPLGEGSYNEQFF. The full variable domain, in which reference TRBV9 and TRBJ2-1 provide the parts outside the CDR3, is DSGVTQTPKHLITATGQRVTLRCSPRSGDLSVYWYQQSLDQGLQFLIQYYNGEERAKGNILERFSAQQFPDLHSELNLSSLELGDSALYFCASSPLGEGSYNEQFFGPGTRLTVL.

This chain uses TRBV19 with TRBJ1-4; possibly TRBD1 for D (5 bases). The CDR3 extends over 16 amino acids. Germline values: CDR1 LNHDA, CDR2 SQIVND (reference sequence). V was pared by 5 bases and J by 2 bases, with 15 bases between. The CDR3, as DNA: TGTGCCAGTAGTGCCGATTGGGGCTCTACTAATGAAAAACTGTTTTTT. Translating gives CASSADWGSTNEKLFF.

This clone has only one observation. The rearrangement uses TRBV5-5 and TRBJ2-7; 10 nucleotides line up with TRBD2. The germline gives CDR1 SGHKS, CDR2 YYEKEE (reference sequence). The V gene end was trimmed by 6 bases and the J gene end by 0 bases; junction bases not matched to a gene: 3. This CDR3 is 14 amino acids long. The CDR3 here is CASKRTSGSYEQYF. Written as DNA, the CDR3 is TGTGCCAGCAAACGGACTAGCGGCTCCTACGAGCAGTACTTC.

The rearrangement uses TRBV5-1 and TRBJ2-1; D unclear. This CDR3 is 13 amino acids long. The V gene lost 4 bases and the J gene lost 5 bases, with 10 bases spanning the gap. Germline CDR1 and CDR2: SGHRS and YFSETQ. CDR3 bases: TGCGCCAGCAGCCCCCCCGCCAACAATGAGCAGTTCTTC. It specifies CASSPPANNEQFF.

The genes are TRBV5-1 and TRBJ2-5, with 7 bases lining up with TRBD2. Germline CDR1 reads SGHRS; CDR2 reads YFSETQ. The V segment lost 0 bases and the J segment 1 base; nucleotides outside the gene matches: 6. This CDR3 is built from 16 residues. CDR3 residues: CASSLAAPGGQETQYF. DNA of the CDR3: TGCGCCAGCAGCTTGGCGGCTCCGGGGGGCCAAGAGACCCAGTACTTC.

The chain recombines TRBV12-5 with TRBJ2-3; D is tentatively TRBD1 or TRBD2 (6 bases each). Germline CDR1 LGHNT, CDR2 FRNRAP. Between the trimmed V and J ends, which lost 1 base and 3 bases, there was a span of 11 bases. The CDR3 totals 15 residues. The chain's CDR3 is CASGLGGAWTDTQYF. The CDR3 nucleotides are TGTGCTAGTGGTTTGGGGGGGGCTTGGACAGATACGCAGTATTTT.